The present entry profiles one T cell receptor beta chain with its context. As yet, its antigen is unknown. The sample contains more than one DNA sequence encoding this CDR3. This sample stems from a study of T cell responses to AZD1222 COVID-19 vaccine. V lost 0 bases and J lost 2; bases outside the gene matches: 3. CDR3 length: 16 residues. Germline V gene lookup returns CDR1 SGHRS and CDR2 YFSETQ. Broader study findings: There were mostly white British donors and more females than males, and clonal diversity was possibly underestimated.

The method was immunoSEQ multiplex PCR; TCRdb's version includes in-frame clones alone and lacks a portion of them. The table records 190,000 or so clones, roughly nine tenths of them present only once. This TCR was recovered from an adult who received the AZD1222 COVID-19 vaccine. Sequencing was performed on peripheral blood, taken 28 days after the second AZD1222 dose. The chain is built from TRBV5-1 and TRBJ2-4, with 9 bases lining up with TRBD1. CDR3 loop: CASSLVDRGSKNIQYF. CDR3 nucleotide sequence: TGCGCCAGCAGCTTGGTGGACAGGGGATCCAAAAACATTCAGTACTTC.